The present TCR beta chain was sequenced within a study of T-cell memory formation after mild COVID-19. At the level of the study: Among the donors, TCR clusters were largely specific to each donor. Study-wide results and caveats: Nothing showed for sure that second-wave clones peaking on day 37 were SARS-CoV-2 specific. Contracting CD4+ clones sat mainly in CM and EM; CD8+ in EMRA.

A note on this clonotype: Its target is not known.

MiXCR, run by TCRdb on the 5' RACE reads, gives a single entry per CDR3 protein. The repertoire holds fewer than 350,000 distinct CDR3 sequences, around 15% seen once, with about a fifth in the top ten. This CDR3 region has 15 residues. Germline CDR1 is SGHRS and CDR2 is YFSETQ. Unmatched junction bases numbered 3, after V lost 4 bases and J lost 2 bases. The genes are TRBV5-1 and TRBJ2-7; 13 bases fit TRBD2. The sequence came from a man aged 18 to 30 who had mild COVID-19 (a few samples of this study predate the infection). Cell type and time point are not known. Sequenced input: PBMCs or a T cell subset sorted from them (not recorded which). The CDR3 loop reads CASSPGTSGTYEQYV. CDR3 in DNA: TGCGCCAGCAGCCCCGGGACTAGCGGGACCTACGAGCAGTACGTC.